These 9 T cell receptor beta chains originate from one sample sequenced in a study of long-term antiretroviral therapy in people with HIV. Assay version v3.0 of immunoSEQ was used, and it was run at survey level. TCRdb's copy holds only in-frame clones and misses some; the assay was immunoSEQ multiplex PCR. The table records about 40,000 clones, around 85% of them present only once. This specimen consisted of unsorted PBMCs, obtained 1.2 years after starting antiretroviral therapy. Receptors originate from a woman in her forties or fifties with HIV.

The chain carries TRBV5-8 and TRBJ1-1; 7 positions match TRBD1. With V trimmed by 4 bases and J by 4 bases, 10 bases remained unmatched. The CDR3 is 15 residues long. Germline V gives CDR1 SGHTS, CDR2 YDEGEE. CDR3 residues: CASSVRQGLITEAFF. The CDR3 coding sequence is TGTGCCAGCAGCGTCCGACAGGGATTAATCACTGAAGCTTTCTTT.

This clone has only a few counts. The CDR3 reads CASSYSPDRRYEQYF. The CDR3 DNA follows: TGTGCCAGCAGTTACTCCCCGGACAGACGCTACGAGCAGTACTTC. The chain uses TRBV6-7 and TRBJ2-7; the D gene is possibly TRBD1 (6 bases). TRBV6-7 is labeled an ORF, and its function is uncertain. The CDR3 loop spans 15 amino acids. Deletions cut 0 bases from V and 3 bases from J, with 12 bases between.

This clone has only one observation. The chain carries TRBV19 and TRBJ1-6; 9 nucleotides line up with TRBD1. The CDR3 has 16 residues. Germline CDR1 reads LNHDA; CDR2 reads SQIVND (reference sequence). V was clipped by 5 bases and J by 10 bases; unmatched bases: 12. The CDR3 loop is CASSSRQGGPGSPLHF. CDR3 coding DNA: TGTGCCAGTAGTTCAAGACAGGGGGGTCCAGGGTCACCCCTCCACTTT.

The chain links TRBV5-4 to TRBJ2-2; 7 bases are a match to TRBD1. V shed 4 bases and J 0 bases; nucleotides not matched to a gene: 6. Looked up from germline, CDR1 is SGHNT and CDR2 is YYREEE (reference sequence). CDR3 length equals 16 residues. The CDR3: CASSKDRAPNTGELFF. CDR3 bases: TGTGCCAGCAGCAAAGACAGGGCCCCGAACACCGGGGAGCTGTTTTTT.

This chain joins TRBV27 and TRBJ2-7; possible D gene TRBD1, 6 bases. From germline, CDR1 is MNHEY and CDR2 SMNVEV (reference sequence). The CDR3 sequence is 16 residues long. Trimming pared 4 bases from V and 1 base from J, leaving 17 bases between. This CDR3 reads CASSSSGTRGSYEQYF. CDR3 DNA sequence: TGTGCCAGCAGTTCCTCCGGGACACGGGGTTCCTACGAGCAGTACTTC.

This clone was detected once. CDR3 coding DNA: TGTGCCAGCAGCTTAGGATCGGGCACATATGGCTACACCTTC. This encodes CASSLGSGTYGYTF. The rearrangement joins TRBV7-8 to TRBJ1-2; unclear D gene. CDR1 SGHVS and CDR2 FQNEAQ come from the germline V gene. Trimming removed 1 base from V and 5 bases from J, with 11 bases in between. The CDR3 covers 14 residues. The variable domain in full, with the rest retrieved from reference TRBV7-8 and TRBJ1-2, is GAGVSQSPRYKVAKRGQDVALRCDPISGHVSLFWYQQALGQGPEFLTYFQNEAQLDKSGLPSDRFFAERPEGSVSTLKIQRTQQEDSAVYLCASSLGSGTYGYTFGSGTRLTVV.

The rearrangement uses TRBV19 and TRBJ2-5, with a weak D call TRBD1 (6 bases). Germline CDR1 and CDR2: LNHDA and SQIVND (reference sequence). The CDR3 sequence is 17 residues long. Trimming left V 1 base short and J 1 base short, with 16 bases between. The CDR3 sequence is CASSIGDTKWGQETQYF. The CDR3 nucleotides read TGTGCCAGTAGTATAGGGGACACCAAGTGGGGCCAAGAGACCCAGTACTTC.

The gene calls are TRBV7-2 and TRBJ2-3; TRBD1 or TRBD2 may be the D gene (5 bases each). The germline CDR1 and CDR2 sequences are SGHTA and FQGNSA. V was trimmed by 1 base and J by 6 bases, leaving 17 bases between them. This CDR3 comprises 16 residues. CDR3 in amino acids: CASSLVAGWTRDTQYF. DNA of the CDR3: TGTGCCAGCAGCTTAGTCGCAGGGTGGACTCGGGATACGCAGTATTTT.

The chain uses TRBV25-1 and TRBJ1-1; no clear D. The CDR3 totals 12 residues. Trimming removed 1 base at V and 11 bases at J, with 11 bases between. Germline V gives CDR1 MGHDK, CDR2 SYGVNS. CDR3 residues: CASSESRAEAFF. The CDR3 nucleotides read TGTGCCAGCAGTGAATCCCGTGCGGAGGCTTTCTTT.